This TCR beta chain came from a study of cytomegalovirus exposure and HLA in healthy donors. 60 Vbeta and 13 Jbeta primers were used in PCR. Profiled with immunoSEQ multiplex PCR; TCRdb holds only in-frame clones, not every one. Its table lists some 200,000 clones. The donors comprised healthy bone marrow donors. Study-wide results and caveats: Rarity marked most TCR sequences, yet some public TCRs occurred in many donors.

Germline assignment: CDR1 SEHNR and CDR2 FQNEAQ (reference sequence). CDR3 size: 14 residues. V lost 3 bases, J lost 7 bases, and 12 bases lay in between. Details on this clone: The antigen is undetermined.

Source material: PBMCs. V and J are TRBV7-9 and TRBJ1-4; D is unclear. The clonotype was recovered from a boy younger than 18 in good health and CMV-seronegative. CDR3 amino acids: CASSLTGAGEKLFF. DNA of the CDR3: TGTGCCAGCAGCTTGACGGGCGCGGGTGAAAAACTGTTTTTT.